This passage covers 18 T cell receptor beta chains from one sample sequenced in a study of T cells after yellow fever vaccination. TCRdb re-called the 5' RACE reads through MiXCR, storing one row per CDR3 protein. The sample has around 340,000 distinct CDR3 sequences, under 15% seen once; the top ten hold 3.2%. The material was CD4+ T cells sorted from PBMCs, obtained 15 days after the yellow fever booster vaccination. The receptors stem from a man aged 18-30 years who received the YFV17D yellow fever vaccine.

The genes are TRBV7-8 and TRBJ1-5; tentative D call: TRBD1 (6 bases). Deletions cut 4 bases from V and 0 bases from J, with 13 bases between. CDR1 is SGHVS and CDR2 is FQNEAQ in the germline V gene. The CDR3 extends over 16 amino acids. In DNA, the CDR3 is TGTGCCAGCAGCTCAGGAGGGGGGTATAGCAATCAGCCCCAGCATTTT. Translating gives CASSSGGGYSNQPQHF.

The chain combines TRBV5-4 with TRBJ2-2; 12 nucleotides agree with TRBD2. This CDR3 contains 18 residues. Per the germline V gene, CDR1 is SGHNT and CDR2 is YYREEE (reference sequence). Losses at the gene ends were 4 bases for V and 7 bases for J; bases not matched to a gene: 14. The CDR3 DNA sequence: TGTGCCAGCAGCCCCCGGGCTAGCGGGGGGGCCGTAAACGGGGAGCTGTTTTTT. This gives the protein CASSPRASGGAVNGELFF.

The J gene is TRBJ2-2, the V gene TRBV5-1; D is perhaps TRBD1 (5 bases). The ends were cut back, 0 bases at V and 4 bases at J, with 13 bases in the middle. The germline CDR1 and CDR2 sequences are SGHRS and YFSETQ. The CDR3 runs 16 residues. The CDR3 region is CASSLGRARGTGELFF. The CDR3, as DNA: TGCGCCAGCAGCTTGGGCAGGGCTCGAGGCACCGGGGAGCTGTTTTTT.

In this sample, this clonotype turned up a few times. The genes are TRBV28 and TRBJ2-4; D not resolved. Trimming took 5 bases from V and 1 from J, leaving 12 bases between them. This CDR3 has 15 amino acids. CDR1 MDHEN and CDR2 SYDVKM come from the germline V gene. CDR3 sequence: CASSTQPRAKNIQYF. CDR3 nucleotides: TGTGCCAGCAGTACCCAGCCTAGGGCCAAAAACATTCAGTACTTC.

The chain employs TRBV4-1 and TRBJ1-6; D uncertain. V lost 3 bases to trimming and J lost 9 bases, with 21 bases between them. Germline lookup yields CDR1 MGHRA and CDR2 YSYEKL. The length of the CDR3 is 17 residues. The CDR3 reads CASSQISPGRNGSPLHF. The CDR3 region has the DNA TGCGCCAGCAGCCAGATAAGCCCCGGGAGAAACGGTTCACCCCTCCACTTT.

This clonotype was recorded a few times. The chain is built from TRBV28 and TRBJ2-6; D remains unclear. V lost 6 bases and J lost 4, with 10 bases in between. Germline V CDR1 and CDR2: MDHEN, SYDVKM. This CDR3 spans 14 amino acids. The chain's CDR3 is CASSLLFGANVLTF. The CDR3 coding sequence is TGTGCCAGCAGCCTCCTCTTCGGGGCCAACGTCCTGACTTTC.

This clonotype appeared a few times. The chain couples TRBV12-3 or TRBV12-4 to TRBJ1-1; D unclear. The CDR3 loop spans 14 amino acids. V lost 3 bases and J lost 3, with 11 bases in between. The CDR3 reads CASSFTDRDTEAFF. In nucleotides, the CDR3 is TGTGCCAGCAGTTTCACGGATCGGGACACTGAAGCTTTCTTT.

This clonotype was detected only a few times. The genes are TRBV4-3 and TRBJ2-1; D ambiguous. The V end lost 8 bases, the J end lost 10 bases, and 21 bases lay between the germline ends. This CDR3 is 14 amino acids long. Looked up from germline, CDR1 is LGHNA and CDR2 is YSLEER. CDR3: CASSHRIRGEEQFF. The CDR3, as DNA: TGCGCCAGCTCCCACCGGATCAGAGGTGAGGAGCAGTTCTTC.

The genes are TRBV5-1 and TRBJ2-1; TRBD1 matches at 7 bases. Trimming removed 4 bases from V and 6 bases from J; junction bases left unmatched: 13. The CDR3 consists of 16 residues. Germline V CDR1 and CDR2: SGHRS, YFSETQ. The CDR3 spells CASSQETGFSINEQFF. The DNA of the CDR3 is TGCGCCAGCAGCCAAGAGACAGGGTTTTCTATCAATGAGCAGTTCTTC. The full variable domain, with the rest looked up from reference TRBV5-1 and TRBJ2-1, is KAGVTQTPRYLIKTRGQQVTLSCSPISGHRSVSWYQQTPGQGLQFLFEYFSETQRNKGNFPGRFSGRQFSNSRSEMNVSTLELGDSALYLCASSQETGFSINEQFFGPGTRLTVL.

This clonotype was recorded a few times. The CDR3 DNA follows: TGTGCCAGCTCACCGGGACTAGCGATGACCTACGAGCAGTACGTC. Translation: CASSPGLAMTYEQYV. The genes are TRBV18 and TRBJ2-7; TRBD2 matches 10 bases. Germline CDR1 reads KGHSH; CDR2 reads LQKENI. V shed 3 bases and J 2 bases; nucleotides not matched to a gene: 4. This CDR3 spans 15 amino acids.

This clonotype was observed a few times. This chain uses TRBV20-1 with TRBJ2-5; 9 bases line up with TRBD2. Looked up from germline, CDR1 is DFQATT and CDR2 is SNEGSKA (reference sequence). The CDR3 is 13 residues long. V shed 7 bases, J shed 5 bases, and the junction held 8 bases outside the gene matches. This chain's CDR3 is CSVYSGGGETQYF. The CDR3 bases are TGCAGTGTTTATAGCGGGGGCGGTGAGACCCAGTACTTC.

This clonotype has ten or more counts. The chain is built from TRBV5-6 and TRBJ2-3; 10 bases are shared with TRBD2. V lost 5 bases and J lost 2; bases outside the gene matches: 14. The CDR3 spans 18 residues. In germline, CDR1 is SGHDT, CDR2 YYEEEE. In DNA form, the CDR3 reads TGTGCCAGCAGGGGGCTAGCGGGGGTCCCCGCTTCCACAGATACGCAGTATTTT. It yields the protein CASRGLAGVPASTDTQYF.

This clonotype occurred a few times. CDR3 DNA sequence: TGTGCCAGCAGTTTCCACCTTGACGGGTATGGGGAGACCCAGTACTTC. It codes for CASSFHLDGYGETQYF. The chain combines TRBV12-3 or TRBV12-4 with TRBJ2-5; D is uncertain. Trimming removed 3 bases at V and 5 bases at J, with 19 bases between. This CDR3 region has 16 residues.

The chain joins TRBV19 to TRBJ1-3; D uncertain. The CDR3 totals 13 residues. The germline V gene encodes CDR1 LNHDA and CDR2 SQIVND (reference sequence). Trimming took off 6 bases at V and 9 bases at J, with 15 bases between the two ends. The CDR3 loop is CASRKTVVGTIYF. CDR3 nucleotide sequence: TGTGCCAGTAGGAAGACGGTCGTTGGCACCATATATTTT.

This clonotype was detected a few times. The chain has TRBV29-1 and TRBJ1-1; D unclear. CDR1 and CDR2 (germline): SQVTM, ANQGSEA. The CDR3 covers 12 residues. With 5 bases removed from V and 4 bases from J, the gap between germline ends came to 11 bases. CDR3 amino acids: CSVRSRVTEAFF. CDR3 DNA sequence: TGCAGCGTTAGGTCGAGGGTCACTGAAGCTTTCTTT. The variable domain in full, with the rest retrieved from reference TRBV29-1 and TRBJ1-1, is SAVISQKPSRDICQRGTSLTIQCQVDSQVTMMFWYRQQPGQSLTLIATANQGSEATYESGFVIDKFPISRPNLTFSTLTVSNMSPEDSSIYLCSVRSRVTEAFFGQGTRLTVV.

The chain couples TRBV29-1 to TRBJ1-2; TRBD1 is a possible D gene (6 bases). Germline values: CDR1 SQVTM, CDR2 ANQGSEA. V was shortened by 0 bases and J by 8 bases, with 13 bases between the two germline ends. There are 13 residues in the CDR3. The CDR3 sequence: CSVEDLTRGGYTF. The CDR3 nucleotides read TGCAGCGTTGAAGATCTGACCAGGGGCGGCTACACCTTC.

In this sample, this clonotype turned up once. Mismatch with germline at one junction end may stem from a read error. This sequence joins TRBV19 and TRBJ2-3; possibly TRBD2 for D (6 bases). The CDR3 extends over 12 amino acids. Germline CDR1 reads LNHDA; CDR2 reads SQIVND (reference sequence). The CDR3 sequence: CASTSRTDTQYF. The CDR3 DNA reads as TGTGCGAGTACTAGCCGCACAGATACGCAGTATTTT.

This clonotype has more than one count but fewer than ten. The chain employs TRBV7-2 and TRBJ2-7, with D tentatively TRBD1 (6 bases). V lost 0 bases, J lost 2 bases, and 20 bases lay in between. The CDR3 has 18 residues. Germline V lookup: CDR1 SGHTA, CDR2 FQGNSA. CDR3 DNA: TGTGCCAGCAGCTTAGCGCGATGGGGTGCAGGGACACCCTACGAGCAGTACTTC. This translates into CASSLARWGAGTPYEQYF.